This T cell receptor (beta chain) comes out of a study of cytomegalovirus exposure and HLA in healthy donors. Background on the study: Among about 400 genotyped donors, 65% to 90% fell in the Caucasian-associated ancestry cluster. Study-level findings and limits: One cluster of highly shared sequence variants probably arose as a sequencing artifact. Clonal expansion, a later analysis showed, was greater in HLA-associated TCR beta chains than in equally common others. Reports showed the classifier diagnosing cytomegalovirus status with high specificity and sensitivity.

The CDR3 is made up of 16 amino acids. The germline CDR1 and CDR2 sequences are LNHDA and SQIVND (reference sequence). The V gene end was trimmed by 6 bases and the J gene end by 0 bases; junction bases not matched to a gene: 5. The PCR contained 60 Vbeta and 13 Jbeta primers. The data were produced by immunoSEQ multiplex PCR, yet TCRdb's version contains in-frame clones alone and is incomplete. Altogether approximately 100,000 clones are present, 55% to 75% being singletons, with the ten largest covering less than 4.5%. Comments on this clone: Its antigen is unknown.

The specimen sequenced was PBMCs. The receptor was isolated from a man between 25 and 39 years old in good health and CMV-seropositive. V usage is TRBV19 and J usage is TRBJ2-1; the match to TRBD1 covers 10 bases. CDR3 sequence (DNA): TGTGCCAGTAGAAAACGACAGGGGGCCTCCTACAATGAGCAGTTCTTC. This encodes CASRKRQGASYNEQFF.